This T cell receptor (beta chain) was observed in a study of read filtering for tumor transcriptome and immune sequencing. Study-wide background: IR-seq gave about 4.05 to 11 million TCR reads per sample; RNA-seq gave about 80 to 1273.

The study, taken as a whole, reports: Approximately 80% of IR-seq clonotypes had one read, totaling about 4% of reads; RNA-seq: approximately 75% and 45%.

The library was built from around 380 ng RNA with molecular barcoded adaptors for alpha/delta and beta/gamma chains. TCRdb passed the reads through MiXCR, listing each CDR3 protein once. The table records 40,000 or so distinct CDR3 sequences, over 11% of them present only once. This clonotype was counted ten times or more. Its antigen is as yet unknown. Sampling of bone marrow took place during active disease in every patient. The sequence was collected from a donor at least 40 years old with multiple myeloma. Source material: a population of CD138-negative cells sorted from bone marrow.

In DNA, the CDR3 is TGTGCCAGCAGCCAGACAATGGGACAGGGGGCAACAACTAATGAAAAACTGTTTTTT. Amino acid sequence: CASSQTMGQGATTNEKLFF. This sequence joins TRBV7-9 and TRBJ1-4, with TRBD1 matching 12 bases. There are 19 residues in the CDR3. V shed 5 bases and J 0 bases; nucleotides not matched to a gene: 10. The germline gives CDR1 SEHNR, CDR2 FQNEAQ (reference sequence).